This T cell receptor beta chain was obtained from a study of shared clonotypes between healthy human individuals. The study's findings and limits: Sequencing of the sorted subsets was shown by rarefaction to be incomplete despite large depth. Since donors were few, the genetic and exposure-history diversity represented was limited. A handful of donors held around 5% of naive CD4 clonotypes in common.

Terminally differentiated effector memory CD45RA+ cells were left out of the naive CD8 fraction, which was CD45RO-negative and positively selected for CCR7. The study drew all its donors from Caucasian adults living in Nashville, Tennessee. Data came from immunoSEQ multiplex PCR; TCRdb stores just in-frame clones and leaves some out. The sample carries around 2.1 million clones, roughly 91% recorded once. Germline V CDR1 and CDR2: SEHNR, FQNEAQ (reference sequence). The CDR3 is 16 amino acids. J lost 5 bases, V lost 3 bases, and 10 bases had no gene match. Details on this clone: No antigen is known for it.

The sample was naive CD8+ T cells from PBMCs. The V call is TRBV7-9, the J call TRBJ2-1; TRBD2 aligns across 7 bases. The receptor was derived from a young man in good health. Some clones in this sample may be carry-over from other donors' samples. In DNA, the CDR3 is TGTGCCAGCAGCTTGAGAAGCGGGACCGATAACAATGAGCAGTTCTTC. It encodes CASSLRSGTDNNEQFF.